The rows below give T cell receptor beta chains drawn from one sample of a study of T cell repertoires in cytomegalovirus infection. Their cognate antigens are unknown. Via MiXCR, TCRdb re-called the reads, giving one row per CDR3 protein. The profile shows approximately 110,000 distinct CDR3 sequences, over 30% of them singletons. The sequenced sample was CD8+ T cells from cultured PBMCs, obtained from culture after CMV antigen stimulation. These TCRs come from a human donor in good health (CMV status not recorded). Some clones in this sample may be carry-over from other donors' samples. The CDR3 runs from the conserved cysteine through the conserved F or W. The order of the fields is J gene, D gene, clone size, V gene, CDR3 DNA, CDR3 protein. The D gene is left open where the match is weak. The listing skips clone size in some rows; elsewhere it reads once, few, many or a size class.

>TRBJ2-2|.|many|TRBV7-8
TGTGCCAGCAGCTCGACAGAGAACACCGGGGAGCTGTTTTTT
CASSSTENTGELFF
>TRBJ2-1|TRBD2|.|TRBV7-6
TGTGCCAGCAGCAGACGGACTAGCGGGAACTACAATGAGCAGTTCTTC
CASSRRTSGNYNEQFF
>TRBJ1-1|.|.|TRBV5-1
TGCGCCAGCAGCTTGGCAGGGCCGGGGAGGGACACTGAAGCTTTCTTT
CASSLAGPGRDTEAFF
>TRBJ2-3|TRBD2|.|TRBV10-3
TGTGCCATCAGTGTCGGGGGGGGCACAGATACGCAGTATTTT
CAISVGGGTDTQYF
>TRBJ2-7|.|.|TRBV19
TGTGCCAGTAGTATAATGAGGACAGCGGCAGTCGAGCAGTACTTC
CASSIMRTAAVEQYF
>TRBJ2-7|.|.|TRBV9
TGTGCCAGCAGCGTAGGGGTCCGTTCCTACGAGCAGTACTTC
CASSVGVRSYEQYF
>TRBJ1-2|.|.|TRBV6-5
TGTGCCAGCAGTTACTCGGGAACTACTAACTATGGCTACACCTTC
CASSYSGTTNYGYTF
>TRBJ2-2|.|few|TRBV6-5
TGTGCCAGCAGTTACTCGGAGGGCAAACCTAACACCGGGGAGCTGTTTTTT
CASSYSEGKPNTGELFF
>TRBJ1-2|TRBD1|many|TRBV10-3
TGTGCCATCAGTGGTGGGACAGAGACAATCTATGGCTACACCTTC
CAISGGTETIYGYTF
>TRBJ2-2|.|.|TRBV11-3
TGTGCCAGCAGCTTAAAGAACACCGGGGAGCTGTTTTTT
CASSLKNTGELFF
>TRBJ2-5|.|many|TRBV25-1
TGTGCCCCCTGCCCGCCTCAAGAGACCCAGTACTTC
CAPCPPQETQYF
>TRBJ1-1|.|.|TRBV11-2
TGTGCCAGCACCTACACGGGTGGAAACACTGAAGCTTTCTTT
CASTYTGGNTEAFF
>TRBJ1-6|.|.|TRBV2
TGTGCCAGCAGTGAACGTGATTTTTGGGGAAATCTCTCACCCCTCCACTTT
CASSERDFWGNLSPLHF
>TRBJ1-1|TRBD1|.|TRBV5-3
TGTGCCAGAAGCCGTATGCACAGGGGGCGAAGATGTACTGAAGCTTTCTTT
CARSRMHRGRRCTEAFF
>TRBJ1-1|TRBD1|few|TRBV12-3/TRBV12-4
TGTGCCAGCAGCCTGAATGGACAGGTGAACACTGAAGCTTTCTTT
CASSLNGQVNTEAFF
>TRBJ2-1|.|.|TRBV7-8
TGTGCCAGCAGCTTAAGTAAAACAGGAGCTTTCAATGAGCAGTTCTTC
CASSLSKTGAFNEQFF
>TRBJ2-3|TRBD1|few|TRBV4-2
TGTGCCAGCAGTACAGGGGATGAGATCACAGATACGCAGTATTTT
CASSTGDEITDTQYF
>TRBJ1-6|.|.|TRBV6-6
TGTGCCAGCAGCGCAAGTCAGGGTACCAATTCACCCCTCCACTTT
CASSASQGTNSPLHF
>TRBJ2-7|.|few|TRBV7-6
TGTGCCAGCAGCTTAAAGACAGGACGGACCTACGAGCAGTACTTC
CASSLKTGRTYEQYF
>TRBJ2-5|TRBD2|many|TRBV7-2
TGTGCCAGCAGCTTAGGGACTAGCTGGGAGACCCAGTACTTC
CASSLGTSWETQYF
>TRBJ1-1|.|.|TRBV7-9
TGTGCCAGCAGCTTAGGGGACGAAGACACTGAAGCTTTCTTT
CASSLGDEDTEAFF
>TRBJ1-1|.|once|TRBV19
TGTGCCAGTAGTATTTCAGCCACGATAGGGAAAGCTTTCTTT
CASSISATIGKAFF
>TRBJ1-4|TRBD1|.|TRBV7-9
TGTGCCAGCAGCCCCTGGACAGGGGATTATGGGGCGGGCGAAAAGCTGTTTTTT
CASSPWTGDYGAGEKLFF
>TRBJ2-2|.|.|TRBV6-8
TGTGCCAGCAGTTACTCAGGAGACGGGGAGCTGTTTTTT
CASSYSGDGELFF
>TRBJ1-6|.|.|TRBV27
TGTGCCAGCAGTCCCGGGTCCTCAGCCTATAATTCACCCCTCCACTTT
CASSPGSSAYNSPLHF
>TRBJ2-3|TRBD1|.|TRBV7-6
TGTGCCAGCTGCCTTCAGGGACAGGGTCACAGAGATACGCAGTATTTT
CASCLQGQGHRDTQYF
>TRBJ1-2|TRBD1|many|TRBV27
TGTGCCACCTTCAGGGGGGACTATGGCTACACCTTC
CATFRGDYGYTF
>TRBJ1-5|.|few|TRBV2
TGTGCCAGCAGTGAACTTTGGGGGAGCAATCAGCCCCAGCATTTT
CASSELWGSNQPQHF
>TRBJ2-3|.|.|TRBV7-9
TGTGCCAGCAGCTTGAGGGGTAGGAGCACAGATACGCAGTATTTT
CASSLRGRSTDTQYF
>TRBJ1-2|.|.|TRBV11-2
TGTGCCAGCAGCTCGGAAGGACGTGGCTACACCTTC
CASSSEGRGYTF
>TRBJ2-7|.|.|TRBV7-2
TGTGCCAGCAGCTTATGGGCAGGGGGGGTCGACGAGCAGTACTTC
CASSLWAGGVDEQYF
>TRBJ2-3|.|few|TRBV11-2
TGTGCCAGCAGCTTAGAAGATACGCAGTATTTT
CASSLEDTQYF
>TRBJ2-7|.|few|TRBV20-1
TGCAGTGCTAGAGATATACACAGAACCGCTTACGAGCAGTACTTC
CSARDIHRTAYEQYF
>TRBJ1-4|TRBD1|few|TRBV4-1
TGCGCCAGCAGCCTGCCCGGGACAGGGGACGAAAAACTGTTTTTT
CASSLPGTGDEKLFF